This is a list of T cell receptor beta chains from one sample in a study of shared clonotypes between healthy human individuals. Sequencing was performed with immunoSEQ multiplex PCR; in TCRdb, only in-frame clones are kept and a portion is missing. The data hold about 560,000 clones, with around three quarters observed a single time. Sequences were obtained from PBMCs. These TCRs come from a woman aged 35 to 49 in good health. Some clones in this sample may be carry-over from other donors' samples. Both conserved end residues are part of each CDR3. The D gene is left open where the match is weak. Where a row states a size, it is once, few, many or the class of an expanded clone; other rows omit it.

V gene	D gene	J gene	clone size	CDR3 DNA	CDR3 protein
TRBV27	TRBD1	TRBJ1-2	NA	TGTGCCAGCAGTTCAGGACAGGGAAGCTATGGCTACACCTTC	CASSSGQGSYGYTF
TRBV2	NA	TRBJ2-2	NA	TGTGCCAGCAGTGCAGGACCCGGCTACACCGGGGAGCTGTTTTTT	CASSAGPGYTGELFF
TRBV4-2	NA	TRBJ2-7	NA	TGTGCCAGCAGCCAAGACCGGACAAGGGACGAGCAGTACTTC	CASSQDRTRDEQYF
TRBV29-1	NA	TRBJ2-3	NA	TGCAGCGTGGGAGTAGGCACAGATACGCAGTATTTT	CSVGVGTDTQYF
TRBV13	TRBD1	TRBJ1-3	NA	TGTGCCAGCAGCTTAGAAACAGGGGGCCGAAACACCATATATTTT	CASSLETGGRNTIYF
TRBV7-7	NA	TRBJ2-1	NA	TGTGCTAGCAGCTTAGCCTCGGGGAGTGAGCAGTTCTTC	CASSLASGSEQFF
TRBV4-3	TRBD2	TRBJ2-7	few	TGCGCCAGCAGCCAAGACGGGACTAGCGTCTCCTACGAGCAGTACTTC	CASSQDGTSVSYEQYF
TRBV5-1	NA	TRBJ2-3	once	TGCGCCAGCAGCTTCTCAGCCGGGGCCCCCTTAGATACGCAGTATTTT	CASSFSAGAPLDTQYF
TRBV28	NA	TRBJ1-2	once	TGTGCCAGCAGAACCATGGGGGGTGGCTATGGCTACACCTTC	CASRTMGGGYGYTF
TRBV5-1	TRBD1	TRBJ2-5	NA	TGCGCCAGCAGACCCGGGACAGGGGGCGGAAAGACCCAGTACTTC	CASRPGTGGGKTQYF
TRBV5-1	TRBD2	TRBJ2-7	NA	TGCGCCAGCAGATGGGACGGGACTAGCGGAACCTACGAGCAGTACTTC	CASRWDGTSGTYEQYF
TRBV25-1	NA	TRBJ2-1	NA	TGTGCCAGCAGTGAAGGTTCCGGGCCCTCCTACAATGAGCAGTTCTTC	CASSEGSGPSYNEQFF
TRBV28	TRBD1	TRBJ2-7	NA	TGTGCCAGCAGGCAACAGGGGGCGCACTACGAGCAGTACTTC	CASRQQGAHYEQYF
TRBV6-1	TRBD1	TRBJ2-1	NA	TGTGCCAGCAGTGACTACGGGACAGGGAAATATTCCTCCTACAATGAGCAGTTCTTC	CASSDYGTGKYSSYNEQFF
TRBV28	NA	TRBJ1-2	NA	TGTGCCAGCAGCGCCGGACGGAATTATGGCTACACCTTC	CASSAGRNYGYTF
TRBV5-6	TRBD1	TRBJ2-1	NA	TGTGCCAGCAGCGCCGGACAGGGGTACAATGAGCAGTTCTTC	CASSAGQGYNEQFF
TRBV19	NA	TRBJ2-6	few	TGTGCCAGTAGTATAAGAAACTCTGGGGCCAACGTCCTGACTTTC	CASSIRNSGANVLTF
TRBV5-5	TRBD1	TRBJ2-7	NA	TGTGCCAGCAGCTACTACCCGGGACAGAAACTCTCCTACGAGCAGTACTTC	CASSYYPGQKLSYEQYF
TRBV5-1	NA	TRBJ2-1	NA	TGCGCCAGCAGCTTGGAGGCGGGCTTCTACAATGAGCAGTTCTTC	CASSLEAGFYNEQFF
TRBV2	NA	TRBJ1-2	many	TGTGCCAGCAGCGCAAGCGGGGAAGGTTATGGCTACACCTTC	CASSASGEGYGYTF
TRBV6-5	TRBD2	TRBJ2-4	NA	TGTGCCAGCAGCTGGACTAGTAAGAACATTCAGTACTTC	CASSWTSKNIQYF
TRBV2	TRBD1	TRBJ2-2	NA	TGTGCCAGCAAAGGAACAGGGGGCCATCTTGAGCTGTTTTTT	CASKGTGGHLELFF
TRBV4-3	TRBD1	TRBJ1-4	NA	TGCGCCAGCAGCCAAGAAGGGACAGGGCCCCTCGCAACTAATGAAAAACTGTTTTTT	CASSQEGTGPLATNEKLFF
TRBV5-1	NA	TRBJ1-1	NA	TGCGCCAGCAGCTTAAATATCTGGGGCGAGGACACTGAAGCTTTCTTT	CASSLNIWGEDTEAFF
TRBV7-9	TRBD1	TRBJ2-1	NA	TGTGCCAGCAGCTTAGGACAGGGCAATGAGCAGTTCTTC	CASSLGQGNEQFF
TRBV5-1	NA	TRBJ2-7	NA	TGCGCCAGCAGCTTTATACAGGGAGGCACCTACGAGCAGTACTTC	CASSFIQGGTYEQYF
TRBV5-1	NA	TRBJ2-5	NA	TGCGCCAGCAGCCCGGGTCCGACAACTACACAAGAGACCCAGTACTTC	CASSPGPTTTQETQYF
TRBV7-8	TRBD2	TRBJ2-1	NA	TGTGCCAGCAGCAAGGGCAGCGGGAGCTACAATGAGCAGTTCTTC	CASSKGSGSYNEQFF
TRBV28	TRBD1	TRBJ1-5	once	TGTGCCAGCAGCACCATTGACAGGGACAATCAGCCCCAGCATTTT	CASSTIDRDNQPQHF
TRBV19	NA	TRBJ1-5	NA	TGTGCCAGTAGTACGGACACCGATGGGCCCCAGCATTTT	CASSTDTDGPQHF
TRBV2	TRBD2	TRBJ2-5	once	TGTGCCAGCAGTGAAGGGCTAGCGGGAGGGGGAGAGACCCAGTACTTC	CASSEGLAGGGETQYF
TRBV9	TRBD2	TRBJ2-7	NA	TGTGCCGGGGGACTAGCGGACGAGCAGTACTTC	CAGGLADEQYF
TRBV2	NA	TRBJ1-3	NA	TGTGCCAGCAGTGACCGAGTACCTGACCTAGCAAACACCATATATTTT	CASSDRVPDLANTIYF
TRBV7-3	NA	TRBJ2-1	NA	TGTGCCAGCAGCCGAAGGGGACTTAGCTCCTACAATGAGCAGTTCTTC	CASSRRGLSSYNEQFF
TRBV28	TRBD2	TRBJ2-2	NA	TGTGCCAGCAGTTTGGTAGCGGGCTCGGGGACCGGGGAGCTGTTTTTT	CASSLVAGSGTGELFF
TRBV29-1	NA	TRBJ2-3	NA	TGCAGCGCGTTGCCGACAGATACGCAGTATTTT	CSALPTDTQYF
TRBV7-9	NA	TRBJ1-2	once	TGTGCCAGCAGCTTAGGCCTCTATGGCTACACCTTC	CASSLGLYGYTF
TRBV6-1	NA	TRBJ2-7	NA	TGTGCCAGCAGTCCGACAACATCGAAAAAGCGCGAGCAGTACTTC	CASSPTTSKKREQYF
TRBV27	NA	TRBJ1-1	few	TGTGCCAGCAGTTTATCGGGCAGCACTGAAGCTTTCTTT	CASSLSGSTEAFF
TRBV10-3	NA	TRBJ2-2	NA	TGCGCCATCAGTGAGTCACTAGGGGCCGGGGAGCTGTTTTTT	CAISESLGAGELFF
TRBV7-2	TRBD2	TRBJ2-2	NA	TGTGCCAGCAGCTTAGCGCTCACTAGCGGCACCGGGGAGCTGTTTTTT	CASSLALTSGTGELFF
TRBV7-2	NA	TRBJ2-1	NA	TGTGCCAGCAGCACTTTACCGTGGGATCATGAGCAGTTCTTC	CASSTLPWDHEQFF
TRBV4-1	NA	TRBJ2-5	NA	TGCGCCAGCCAGAAAGTGTGGCCCTCCGGGGAGACCCAGTACTTC	CASQKVWPSGETQYF
TRBV6-5	NA	TRBJ2-1	NA	TGTGCCAGCAGAACTGAGCTGCGGCGGTATAATGAGCAGTTCTTC	CASRTELRRYNEQFF
TRBV30	TRBD2	TRBJ2-3	NA	TGTGCCTGGAGTTTGGGACTAGCGGGAGGGACAGATACGCAGTATTTT	CAWSLGLAGGTDTQYF
TRBV14	TRBD2	TRBJ2-6	NA	TGTGCCAGCAGCCAAGGGTTGCGACTAGCGGGAGCCCTCTCTGGGGCCAACGTCCTGACTTTC	CASSQGLRLAGALSGANVLTF
TRBV7-6	NA	TRBJ1-5	few	TGTGCCAGCAGCCGCAGAGGGAATCAGCCCCAGCATTTT	CASSRRGNQPQHF
TRBV10-3	NA	TRBJ2-2	NA	TGTGCCATCAGGGTAAAGGAGCGGGTGGATCCGAACACCGGGGAGCTGTTTTTT	CAIRVKERVDPNTGELFF
TRBV6-1	TRBD1	TRBJ2-6	NA	TGTGCCAGCAGGAACAGGGGTGGGGCCAACGTCCTGACTTTC	CASRNRGGANVLTF
TRBV7-9	TRBD2	TRBJ2-7	few	TGTGCCAGCAGCAAGGGACTAGCGGAGCAGTACTTC	CASSKGLAEQYF
TRBV10-3	TRBD1	TRBJ1-3	NA	TGTGCCATCAGTGAGTCGAGGGGGCTGGGTGGAAACACCATATATTTT	CAISESRGLGGNTIYF
TRBV9	TRBD1	TRBJ2-1	NA	TGTGCCAGCAGCCTAAGGGACAGCTCCTACAATGAGCAGTTCTTC	CASSLRDSSYNEQFF
TRBV5-1	NA	TRBJ2-1	NA	TGCGCCAGCAGCCTCCGGGTCTCCTACAATGAGCAGTTCTTC	CASSLRVSYNEQFF
TRBV15	NA	TRBJ2-5	NA	TGTGCCACCAGCGAGGGGACCGGGACACCTAACGGGGAGACCCAGTACTTC	CATSEGTGTPNGETQYF
TRBV19	NA	TRBJ2-2	NA	TGTGCCAGTAGCGAAAATAGGTACGGGACCTCGGGAACCGGGGAGCTGTTTTTT	CASSENRYGTSGTGELFF